The 21 T cell receptor beta chains reported below all come from one sample, sequenced in a study of metastatic and nonmetastatic thyroid tumors. Until they underwent thyroid surgery, no patient had received any treatment. Using MiXCR, TCRdb re-called clones from the PCR reads. The sample shows 2,000 to 2,500 clones, roughly 24% of them seen only once. Material: adjacent normal tissue. The receptors were sampled from a male donor with papillary thyroid cancer or a benign thyroid nodule (not recorded which). Some clones in this sample may be carry-over from other donors' samples.

The chain carries TRBV27 and TRBJ2-3; TRBD2 is a possible D gene (5 bases). Per germline, CDR1 MNHEY and CDR2 SMNVEV (reference sequence). Trimming shortened V by 4 bases and J by 4 bases, and 21 bases separated the two germline ends. The CDR3 contains 17 residues. CDR3 sequence reads: CASSSAVDGNRADTQYF. As DNA, the CDR3 is TGTGCCAGCAGTTCGGCGGTCGACGGGAACCGGGCAGATACGCAGTATTTT.

This chain joins TRBV4-2 and TRBJ2-3; TRBD2 matches at 8 bases. This CDR3 is 19 amino acids long. The J segment lost 1 base and the V segment lost 4 bases, leaving 16 bases of the junction unmatched. Germline loops: CDR1 LGHNA, CDR2 YNFKEQ. This CDR3 reads CASSPWVAGCPWGTDTQYF. CDR3 in DNA: TGTGCCAGCAGCCCCTGGGTAGCGGGGTGTCCCTGGGGCACAGATACGCAGTATTTT.

Judged by abundance, this clone is large. The rearrangement links TRBV10-3 to TRBJ2-1, with 10 bases fitting TRBD1. The germline V gene encodes CDR1 ENHRY and CDR2 SYGVKD. CDR3 length equals 14 residues. Trimming at V came to 7 bases and at J to 7 bases, leaving 7 bases not matched to a gene. CDR3 residues: CAIKGTGAVNEQFF. In DNA form, the CDR3 reads TGTGCCATCAAAGGGACAGGGGCAGTAAATGAGCAGTTCTTC.

This clone was counted only a few times. The chain joins TRBV27 to TRBJ2-3, with TRBD2 matching over 7 bases. With V trimmed by 4 bases and J by 2 bases, 9 bases remained unmatched. Looked up from germline, CDR1 is MNHEY and CDR2 is SMNVEV (reference sequence). The CDR3 is 16 residues long. CDR3 sequence: CASSYRSGAFTDTQYF. For the CDR3, the DNA is TGTGCCAGCAGTTACCGAAGCGGGGCCTTCACAGATACGCAGTATTTT.

This clone is deemed large. V and J are TRBV2 and TRBJ2-1; 8 bases align to TRBD2. V was clipped by 6 bases and J by 2 bases; unmatched bases: 9. The CDR3 runs 16 residues. From germline, CDR1 is SNHLY and CDR2 FYNNEI. The CDR3 DNA reads TGTGCCAGCAGCGTAACCGGGACTAGGGCCTACAATGAGCAGTTCTTC. Translation gives CASSVTGTRAYNEQFF.

The rearrangement uses TRBV6-1 and TRBJ1-3; no clear D. With 5 bases removed from V and 4 bases from J, the gap between germline ends came to 15 bases. From germline, CDR1 is MNHNS and CDR2 SASEGT. The CDR3 spans 15 residues. CDR3 loop: CASSPTPAQGNTIYF. The DNA of the CDR3 is TGTGCCAGCAGTCCTACCCCGGCGCAAGGAAACACCATATATTTT.

Judged by abundance, this clone is medium-sized. The V call is TRBV6-1, the J call TRBJ2-3; possibly TRBD1 for D (6 bases). The CDR3 extends over 15 amino acids. With 4 bases removed from V and 5 bases from J, the gap between germline ends came to 16 bases. Germline CDR1 and CDR2: MNHNS and SASEGT. The CDR3 DNA reads as TGTGCCAGCAGTGCAGGGGCAGGGGACGGAGATACGCAGTATTTT. Protein product: CASSAGAGDGDTQYF.

This clone was recorded only once. The genes are TRBV7-3 and TRBJ2-1; a possible D gene is TRBD1 (6 bases). The CDR3 length is 15 residues. Germline V gene sequence: CDR1 SGHTA, CDR2 FQGTGA. The germline V and J ends were trimmed by 1 base and 6 bases, with 13 bases remaining between them. The CDR3 nucleotides read TGTGCCAGCAGCTTAAAACAGGGTCTATTCAATGAGCAGTTCTTC. It translates to CASSLKQGLFNEQFF. Together with reference TRBV7-3 and TRBJ2-1, the CDR3 gives the full variable domain: GAGVSQTPSNKVTEKGKYVELRCDPISGHTALYWYRQSLGQGPEFLIYFQGTGAADDSGLPNDRFFAVRPEGSVSTLKIQRTERGDSAVYLCASSLKQGLFNEQFFGPGTRLTVL.

This chain links TRBV6-2 or TRBV6-3 with TRBJ2-2, with D hard to call. Germline loops: CDR1 MNHEY, CDR2 SVGEGT. The V and J ends lost 6 bases and 1 base respectively, with 12 bases between them. This CDR3 is built from 15 residues. This chain's CDR3 is CASRAEVGNTGELFF. In DNA form, the CDR3 reads TGTGCCAGCAGGGCCGAGGTGGGGAACACCGGGGAGCTGTTTTTT.

The genes are TRBV15 and TRBJ2-7, with 7 bases identical to TRBD2. The CDR3 is 16 residues long. In germline, CDR1 is LNHNV, CDR2 YYDKDF (reference sequence). V lost 0 bases and J lost 3; bases outside the gene matches: 8. The CDR3 region is CATSRDKWGGIYEQYF. The CDR3 DNA sequence: TGTGCCACCAGCAGAGATAAGTGGGGGGGGATCTACGAGCAGTACTTC.

This chain links TRBV7-9 with TRBJ1-1; tentatively, D is TRBD1 (6 bases). The CDR3 loop spans 15 amino acids. From germline, CDR1 is SEHNR and CDR2 FQNEAQ (reference sequence). Trimming pared 1 base from V and 5 bases from J, leaving 14 bases between. CDR3: CASSLDQGLGTEAFF. The CDR3 nucleotides are TGTGCCAGCAGCTTAGACCAGGGGCTAGGGACTGAAGCTTTCTTT. Full variable domain (rest looked up from reference TRBV7-9 and TRBJ1-1): DTGVSQNPRHKITKRGQNVTFRCDPISEHNRLYWYRQTLGQGPEFLTYFQNEAQLEKSRLLSDRFSAERPKGSFSTLEIQRTEQGDSAMYLCASSLDQGLGTEAFFGQGTRLTVV.

This clone was detected only once. The J gene is TRBJ2-7, the V gene TRBV20-1, with D perhaps TRBD2 (6 bases). Germline V gives CDR1 DFQATT, CDR2 SNEGSKA (reference sequence). The CDR3 is made up of 13 amino acids. V lost 0 bases, J lost 9 bases, and 15 bases lay in between. The CDR3 loop is CSARDAVGGGQYF. The CDR3 nucleotides read TGCAGTGCTAGAGATGCGGTCGGGGGAGGGCAGTACTTC.

The genes are TRBV20-1 and TRBJ1-5; D unclear. Germline-derived CDR1 and CDR2 are DFQATT and SNEGSKA (reference sequence). Trimming removed 1 base from V and 1 base from J, with 8 bases in between. The CDR3 has 14 amino acids. The CDR3 protein is CSARGTASNQPQHF. The CDR3 DNA is TGCAGTGCTAGAGGTACAGCGAGCAATCAGCCCCAGCATTTT.

This rearrangement joins TRBV2 to TRBJ2-5; the D is unclear. The V end was cut by 2 bases, the J end by 1 base, with 8 bases between. The CDR3 runs 14 residues. CDR1 and CDR2 from the germline V gene are SNHLY and FYNNEI. For the CDR3, the DNA is TGTGCCAGCAGTGAATCAGTGCCCCAAGAGACCCAGTACTTC. Translation gives CASSESVPQETQYF.

V and J are TRBV28 and TRBJ1-1; 9 positions agree with TRBD1. Losses at the gene ends were 8 bases for V and 0 bases for J; bases not matched to a gene: 7. The CDR3 is made up of 15 amino acids. Germline V gene sequence: CDR1 MDHEN, CDR2 SYDVKM. The CDR3 protein is CASRAGTGMNTEAFF. The CDR3 region has the DNA TGTGCCAGCCGTGCCGGGACAGGGATGAACACTGAAGCTTTCTTT.

By share, this clone ranks as large. The chain couples TRBV2 to TRBJ1-6; no reliable D call. Germline CDR1 reads SNHLY; CDR2 reads FYNNEI. The CDR3 covers 13 residues. V lost 3 bases and J 6 bases, leaving 6 bases between the germline ends. CDR3 region: CASSDGVNSPLHF. The CDR3 DNA reads as TGTGCCAGCAGTGACGGAGTTAATTCACCCCTCCACTTT. The full variable domain, in which reference TRBV2 and TRBJ1-6 provide the parts outside the CDR3, is EPEVTQTPSHQVTQMGQEVILRCVPISNHLYFYWYRQILGQKVEFLVSFYNNEISEKSEIFDDQFSVERPDGSNFTLKIRSTKLEDSAMYFCASSDGVNSPLHFGNGTRLTVT.

The chain's CDR3 is CASSRSSGGAYEQYF. Written as DNA, the CDR3 is TGTGCCAGCAGTAGATCCTCCGGGGGGGCCTACGAGCAGTACTTC. V usage is TRBV12-3 or TRBV12-4 and J usage is TRBJ2-7; the match to TRBD2 covers 8 bases. The CDR3 consists of 15 residues. Trimming removed 5 bases from V and 2 bases from J; junction bases left unmatched: 8.

This clone was counted a few times. The chain combines TRBV2 with TRBJ1-6, with D maybe TRBD1 (5 bases). V was pared by 1 base and J by 10 bases, with 11 bases between. Germline lookup yields CDR1 SNHLY and CDR2 FYNNEI. There are 14 residues in the CDR3. This chain's CDR3 is CASSEGVGVSPLHF. As DNA, the CDR3 is TGTGCCAGCAGTGAAGGGGTGGGGGTCTCACCCCTCCACTTT.

Ten or more counts support this clone. This sequence joins TRBV4-1 and TRBJ2-1; 8 bases map to TRBD2. J lost 3 bases, V lost 1 base, and 8 bases had no gene match. The CDR3 contains 17 residues. Germline V gene sequence: CDR1 MGHRA, CDR2 YSYEKL. This chain's CDR3 is CASSQGSGTRRYNEQFF. CDR3 DNA sequence: TGCGCCAGCAGCCAAGGGAGCGGGACTAGACGCTACAATGAGCAGTTCTTC.

By share, this clone ranks as medium-sized. The J gene is TRBJ2-3, the V gene TRBV7-9; 9 bases map to TRBD2. With V trimmed by 1 base and J by 0 bases, 8 bases remained unmatched. The CDR3 length is 18 residues. Germline V gene sequence: CDR1 SEHNR, CDR2 FQNEAQ (reference sequence). The CDR3 sequence: CASSLGGLAATSTDTQYF. DNA of the CDR3: TGTGCCAGCAGCTTAGGGGGACTAGCAGCGACTAGCACAGATACGCAGTATTTT.

V gene TRBV7-9 combines with J gene TRBJ1-1; D possibly corresponds to TRBD1 (6 bases). Germline CDR1 reads SEHNR; CDR2 reads FQNEAQ (reference sequence). The CDR3 spans 15 residues. Deletions cut 1 base from V and 5 bases from J, with 14 bases between. This CDR3 is CASSLDQGLVTEAFF. CDR3 nucleotide sequence: TGTGCCAGCAGCTTAGACCAGGGGCTAGTGACTGAAGCTTTCTTT.